The 23 T cell receptor beta chains below all came from one sample that was sequenced in a study of blood T cell repertoires in COVID-19. Method: immunoSEQ multiplex PCR; TCRdb's copy keeps in-frame clones and lacks some. The sample lists around 300,000 clones, approximately 86% occurring once. Input material: peripheral blood. Receptors were obtained from a woman in her 30s who had recovered from COVID-19.

The rearrangement links TRBV30 to TRBJ1-4, with TRBD1 matching over 11 bases. V shed 4 bases, J shed 8 bases, and the junction held 3 bases outside the gene matches. In germline, CDR1 is GTSNPN, CDR2 SVGIG (reference sequence). CDR3 size: 13 residues. The CDR3 here is CAWKDRGHEKLFF. The CDR3, as DNA: TGTGCCTGGAAGGACAGGGGGCACGAAAAACTGTTTTTT.

This chain uses TRBV19 with TRBJ2-7; 8 bases are a match to TRBD1. J lost 1 base, V lost 0 bases, and 5 bases had no gene match. CDR3 length: 16 amino acids. Germline lookup yields CDR1 LNHDA and CDR2 SQIVND (reference sequence). In DNA form, the CDR3 reads TGTGCCAGTAGTATAGAAGGGACAGGCCCTTCCTACGAGCAGTACTTC. It codes for CASSIEGTGPSYEQYF.

The J gene is TRBJ2-4, the V gene TRBV3-1 (or the pseudogene TRBV3-2); TRBD2 is a possible D gene (7 bases). Trimming pared 4 bases from V and 1 base from J, leaving 14 bases between. This CDR3 region has 16 residues. Germline assignment: CDR1 LGHDT and CDR2 YNNKEL (reference sequence). The CDR3: CASSLRGGTAKNIQYF. As DNA, the CDR3 is TGTGCCAGCAGCCTAAGGGGGGGGACGGCCAAAAACATTCAGTACTTC.

The chain has TRBV27 and TRBJ2-7, with 9 bases aligning to TRBD2. The V and J ends lost 6 bases and 3 bases, in that order; junction bases with no gene match: 15. CDR1 MNHEY and CDR2 SMNVEV come from the germline V gene (reference sequence). This CDR3 is built from 17 residues. In DNA form, the CDR3 reads TGTGCCAGCAGCCCACCGGGGGTGCTAGCGGGAAGCTACGAGCAGTACTTC. This encodes CASSPPGVLAGSYEQYF.

The genes are TRBV6-5 and TRBJ1-1; D not certain. V gave up 5 bases and J gave up 6 bases, with 10 bases separating them. The CDR3 contains 12 residues. The V gene's germline CDR1 is MNHEY and CDR2 SVGAGI. The CDR3 spells CASSPPRAEAFF. DNA for the CDR3: TGTGCCAGCAGTCCTCCCCGGGCTGAAGCTTTCTTT.

The rearrangement links TRBV28 to TRBJ2-4, with D possibly TRBD1 on 6 matching bases. The ends were cut back, 3 bases at V and 0 bases at J, with 12 bases in the middle. CDR3 length: 16 residues. Germline CDR1 is MDHEN and CDR2 is SYDVKM. This chain's CDR3 is CASSLATGKAKNIQYF. The CDR3 DNA reads as TGTGCCAGCAGTTTGGCAACAGGGAAAGCCAAAAACATTCAGTACTTC.

This clone was observed a handful of times. CDR3 DNA sequence: TGTGCCAGCAGCACAGGGCAGGCACCCCTCCACTTT. It codes for CASSTGQAPLHF. The rearrangement joins TRBV25-1 to TRBJ1-6; the D gene is possibly TRBD1 (6 bases). Germline loops: CDR1 MGHDK, CDR2 SYGVNS. V lost 6 bases to trimming and J lost 11 bases, with 11 bases between them. The CDR3 has 12 amino acids. The variable domain in full, completed from reference TRBV25-1 and TRBJ1-6, reads EADIYQTPRYLVIGTGKKITLECSQTMGHDKMYWYQQDPGMELHLIHYSYGVNSTEKGDLSSESTVSRIRTEHFPLTLESARPSHTSQYLCASSTGQAPLHFGNGTRLTVT.

J is TRBJ2-7 and V is TRBV29-1, with no clear D. The CDR3 has 10 residues. V shed 5 bases and J shed 7 bases, with 9 bases lying between them. The germline gives CDR1 SQVTM, CDR2 ANQGSEA. CDR3 nucleotides: TGCAGCGTTTGGGCCCAGGAGCAGTACTTC. Its protein is CSVWAQEQYF.

The V gene is TRBV19, the J gene TRBJ1-2, with unresolved D. There are 13 residues in the CDR3. Trimming shortened V by 10 bases and J by 4 bases, and 16 bases separated the two germline ends. In germline, CDR1 is LNHDA, CDR2 SQIVND (reference sequence). In nucleotides, the CDR3 is TGTGCCACCGTGGACGGAGGCTCCTATGGCTACACCTTC. Protein sequence: CATVDGGSYGYTF.

Points on this clone: This sample includes further DNA sequences coding for the same CDR3. The chain uses TRBV7-2 and TRBJ1-5; no clear D. The CDR3 runs 15 residues. The germline V gene has CDR1 SGHTA and CDR2 FQGNSA. V was trimmed by 1 base and J by 0 bases, leaving 7 bases between them. The CDR3 region is CASSLDSYSNQPQHF. CDR3 in DNA: TGTGCCAGCAGCTTAGACAGTTATAGCAATCAGCCCCAGCATTTT.

The chain joins TRBV27 to TRBJ1-1; possible D gene TRBD1, 5 bases. Trimming took off 1 base at V and 2 bases at J, with 8 bases between the two ends. CDR1 is MNHEY, CDR2 SMNVEV, per germline (reference sequence). This CDR3 region has 14 residues. CDR3 sequence (DNA): TGTGCCAGCAGTTTATTGGGGGGTAACACTGAAGCTTTCTTT. It is translated as CASSLLGGNTEAFF.

The gene calls are TRBV4-1 and TRBJ1-3, with a weak D call TRBD1 (6 bases). The germline CDR1 and CDR2 sequences are MGHRA and YSYEKL. CDR3 length: 18 residues. V lost 1 base, J lost 0 bases, and 16 bases lay in between. The CDR3 sequence: CASSQVQGQGHSGNTIYF. Here the CDR3 DNA reads TGCGCCAGCAGCCAAGTTCAAGGGCAGGGGCACTCTGGAAACACCATATATTTT.

The rearrangement links TRBV13 to TRBJ1-2, with D tentatively TRBD1 (5 bases). Trimming cost V 5 bases and J 8 bases, with 12 bases left between them. CDR1 and CDR2 from the germline V gene are PRHDT and FYEKMQ (reference sequence). The CDR3 covers 12 residues. CDR3 in amino acids: CASSARGRGYTF. CDR3 coding DNA: TGTGCCAGCAGCGCCCGGGGGAGGGGCTACACCTTC.

The V gene is TRBV5-6, the J gene TRBJ1-5, with D possibly matching TRBD1 (6 bases). The germline V gene has CDR1 SGHDT and CDR2 YYEEEE. The CDR3 totals 13 residues. Trimming pared 2 bases from V and 7 bases from J, leaving 10 bases between. The CDR3 region has the DNA TGTGCCAGCAGCTTACAGGGTATACAGCCCCAGCATTTT. Protein: CASSLQGIQPQHF. Variable domain in full (rest from reference TRBV5-6 and TRBJ1-5): DAGVTQSPTHLIKTRGQQVTLRCSPKSGHDTVSWYQQALGQGPQFIFQYYEEEERQRGNFPDRFSGHQFPNYSSELNVNALLLGDSALYLCASSLQGIQPQHFGDGTRLSIL.

V usage is TRBV12-5 and J usage is TRBJ2-3; D uncertain. Per germline, CDR1 LGHNT and CDR2 FRNRAP. Trimming shortened V by 7 bases and J by 6 bases, and 14 bases separated the two germline ends. The CDR3 covers 13 residues. The CDR3 DNA reads TGTGCTAGTGCGCCGAGGAGTACGGATACGCAGTATTTT. Amino acids: CASAPRSTDTQYF. Drawing the rest from reference TRBV12-5 and TRBJ2-3, the complete variable domain is DARVTQTPRHKVTEMGQEVTMRCQPILGHNTVFWYRQTMMQGLELLAYFRNRAPLDDSGMPKDRFSAEMPDATLATLKIQPSEPRDSAVYFCASAPRSTDTQYFGPGTRLTVL.

The chain has TRBV11-2 and TRBJ1-1, with unresolved D. Germline V gene data show CDR1 as SGHAT and CDR2 as FQNNGV. V lost 1 base, J lost 7 bases, and 7 bases lay in between. CDR3 size: 12 residues. In DNA form, the CDR3 reads TGTGCCAGCAGCTTAGGAGGATTTGAAGCTTTCTTT. As protein: CASSLGGFEAFF.

The genes are TRBV7-9 and TRBJ1-2; no firm D call. Germline-derived CDR1 and CDR2 are SEHNR and FQNEAQ (reference sequence). Trimming removed 3 bases from V and 4 bases from J, with 6 bases in between. The CDR3 has 12 amino acids. Here the CDR3 reads CASSFEVYGYTF. The CDR3 region has the DNA TGTGCCAGCAGCTTCGAGGTCTATGGCTACACCTTC.

The chain joins TRBV25-1 to TRBJ2-1; 7 bases align to TRBD2. Trimming removed 5 bases from V and 1 base from J; junction bases left unmatched: 2. This CDR3 has 14 residues. The germline V gene encodes CDR1 MGHDK and CDR2 SYGVNS. The CDR3 DNA follows: TGTGCCAGCAGTCCAGCGGGATCCTACAATGAGCAGTTCTTC. Translation: CASSPAGSYNEQFF.

The genes are TRBV3-1 (or the pseudogene TRBV3-2) and TRBJ2-1, with a possible D match to TRBD1 (5 bases). Germline V CDR1 and CDR2: LGHDT, YNNKEL (reference sequence). The CDR3 is made up of 13 amino acids. V lost 4 bases and J 12 bases, leaving 16 bases between the germline ends. The CDR3 nucleotides are TGTGCCAGCAGCCTCGGGCAGGGAATGGGGCAGTTCTTC. Translation gives CASSLGQGMGQFF.

The chain has TRBV30 and TRBJ1-2, with a tentative D call TRBD1 (5 bases). Germline-derived CDR1 and CDR2 are GTSNPN and SVGIG (reference sequence). V was shortened by 3 bases and J by 0 bases, with 14 bases between the two germline ends. This CDR3 region has 15 residues. CDR3 nucleotide sequence: TGTGCCTGGAGCGGGACGGGAGCGCCTAACTATGGCTACACCTTC. Residues: CAWSGTGAPNYGYTF.

The chain links TRBV27 to TRBJ2-7, with 8 bases aligning to TRBD1. The V gene's germline CDR1 is MNHEY and CDR2 SMNVEV (reference sequence). CDR3 length equals 14 residues. V shed 4 bases, J shed 2 bases, and the junction held 4 bases outside the gene matches. CDR3 in amino acids: CASSWGTGTYEQYF. CDR3 bases: TGTGCCAGCAGTTGGGGGACAGGCACCTACGAGCAGTACTTC.

The chain joins TRBV19 to TRBJ2-5; TRBD1 matches at 7 bases. This CDR3 spans 14 amino acids. CDR1 is LNHDA and CDR2 is SQIVND in the germline V gene (reference sequence). The V gene end was trimmed by 4 bases and the J gene end by 5 bases; junction bases not matched to a gene: 7. This CDR3 reads CASSTQGVLETQYF. CDR3 in DNA: TGTGCCAGTAGTACTCAGGGGGTTTTGGAGACCCAGTACTTC.

The V and J genes are TRBV10-2 and TRBJ1-1, with D possibly being TRBD1 (5 bases). Deletions cut 10 bases from V and 4 bases from J, with 22 bases between. In germline, CDR1 is WSHSY, CDR2 SAAADI. The CDR3 is made up of 15 amino acids. The CDR3 DNA is TGCGCCACACTCGGAGGGGAGGGTTCCCGCACTGAAGCTTTCTTT. It codes for CATLGGEGSRTEAFF.